These 11 T cell receptor beta chains originate from one sample sequenced in a study of blood T cell repertoires in COVID-19. Only in-frame clones appear in the TCRdb table, and some are missing; sequencing was by immunoSEQ multiplex PCR. The data contain 80,000 to 95,000 clones, 65% to 85% of them singletons. The sequenced material came from peripheral blood. All receptors derive from a man older than 75 with active or convalescent COVID-19.

This rearrangement joins TRBV4-3 to TRBJ2-7, with D possibly TRBD2 on 5 matching bases. Trimming shortened V by 0 bases and J by 0 bases, and 12 bases separated the two germline ends. The germline V gene encodes CDR1 LGHNA and CDR2 YSLEER. This CDR3 is built from 16 residues. In DNA, the CDR3 is TGCGCCAGCAGCCAAGATCCGTGGGCGGGCTCCTACGAGCAGTACTTC. It translates to CASSQDPWAGSYEQYF.

The V and J genes are TRBV5-1 and TRBJ2-7; 8 bases are a match to TRBD2. The V and J ends lost 0 bases and 5 bases, in that order; junction bases with no gene match: 7. The CDR3 is 15 residues long. Germline V gene lookup returns CDR1 SGHRS and CDR2 YFSETQ. The CDR3 loop is CASSLAFGGGNEQYF. The DNA for the CDR3 is TGCGCCAGCAGCTTGGCCTTCGGCGGGGGGAACGAGCAGTACTTC.

The chain uses TRBV7-8 and TRBJ2-7, with D perhaps TRBD1 (5 bases). With 2 bases removed from V and 3 bases from J, the gap between germline ends came to 11 bases. CDR1 SGHVS and CDR2 FQNEAQ come from the germline V gene. This CDR3 region has 14 residues. The CDR3 DNA sequence: TGTGCCAGCAGCTTAATGGACACAGACTACGAGCAGTACTTC. Translating it yields CASSLMDTDYEQYF.

The J gene is TRBJ2-3, the V gene TRBV5-1; 11 nucleotides match TRBD2. Germline values: CDR1 SGHRS, CDR2 YFSETQ. This CDR3 comprises 16 residues. The V segment lost 4 bases and the J segment 7 bases; nucleotides outside the gene matches: 11. This chain's CDR3 is CASSPLAGGPTNTQYF. DNA of the CDR3: TGCGCCAGCAGCCCCTTAGCGGGGGGGCCCACGAATACGCAGTATTTT.

The rearrangement links TRBV7-8 to TRBJ2-7, with 10 bases matching TRBD2. The CDR3 is 17 residues long. The J segment lost 2 bases and the V segment lost 1 base, leaving 8 bases of the junction unmatched. The germline CDR1 and CDR2 sequences are SGHVS and FQNEAQ. The CDR3 region is CASSLVGQLAGAYEQYF. For the CDR3, the DNA is TGTGCCAGCAGCTTAGTCGGGCAGCTAGCGGGGGCCTACGAGCAGTACTTC.

In its sample, this clone ranks as medium-sized. This chain uses TRBV12-5 with TRBJ1-2, with 9 bases identical to TRBD1. The CDR3 length is 16 residues. Germline loops: CDR1 LGHNT, CDR2 FRNRAP. V trimming: 5 bases; J trimming: 2 bases; junction bases outside the gene matches: 9. The CDR3 DNA is TGTGCTAGTGGTCGGGAGGGGACAGGGTGGAACTATGGCTACACCTTC. It specifies CASGREGTGWNYGYTF.

This clone was seen a few times. The chain couples TRBV9 to TRBJ1-1; weak D call: TRBD1 (6 bases). This CDR3 has 13 amino acids. Per the germline V gene, CDR1 is SGDLS and CDR2 is YYNGEE. The V and J ends lost 4 bases and 4 bases respectively, with 11 bases between them. The CDR3 coding sequence is TGTGCCAGCAGCCCGCGAGGGGGCACTGAAGCTTTCTTT. It codes for CASSPRGGTEAFF. Combining the CDR3 with reference TRBV9 and TRBJ1-1 gives the whole variable domain DSGVTQTPKHLITATGQRVTLRCSPRSGDLSVYWYQQSLDQGLQFLIQYYNGEERAKGNILERFSAQQFPDLHSELNLSSLELGDSALYFCASSPRGGTEAFFGQGTRLTVV.

The CDR3 coding sequence is TGTGCCAGCAGCTACTTACGCGGGGGGGGCCGGGATACGCAGTATTTT. It specifies CASSYLRGGGRDTQYF. The J gene is TRBJ2-3, the V gene TRBV9, with 9 bases aligning to TRBD2. J lost 6 bases, V lost 4 bases, and 12 bases had no gene match. The CDR3 covers 16 residues. CDR1 is SGDLS, CDR2 YYNGEE, per germline.

CDR3 loop: CASSLVGQGFYEQYF. As DNA, the CDR3 is TGTGCCAGCAGCTTAGTGGGACAGGGGTTCTACGAGCAGTACTTC. The V call is TRBV7-2, the J call TRBJ2-7; 10 nucleotides line up with TRBD1. In germline, CDR1 is SGHTA, CDR2 FQGNSA. After removal of 1 base from V and 3 bases from J, the junction contained 3 bases not matched to a gene. This CDR3 is built from 15 residues.

The J gene is TRBJ2-1, the V gene TRBV10-3, with 9 bases that match TRBD1. The trim removed 2 bases at V and 7 bases at J, leaving 3 bases unmatched. Germline lookup yields CDR1 ENHRY and CDR2 SYGVKD. This CDR3 contains 14 residues. The CDR3 nucleotides read TGTGCCATCAGTGAGCCGGGACAGGGTAATGAGCAGTTCTTC. It specifies CAISEPGQGNEQFF.

V gene TRBV6-5 combines with J gene TRBJ2-1, with 8 bases fitting TRBD2. With V trimmed by 2 bases and J by 10 bases, 13 bases remained unmatched. Germline lookup yields CDR1 MNHEY and CDR2 SVGAGI. This CDR3 is 16 amino acids long. CDR3 residues: CASSYDSGAARREQFF. CDR3 nucleotide sequence: TGTGCCAGCAGTTACGATAGCGGGGCCGCCCGGCGAGAGCAGTTCTTC.